Each of the 12 T cell receptor beta chains below was sequenced from the same sample in a study of persistence of HIV-infected CD4 T cells. The immunoSEQ assay was version 4, run in survey mode. Some clones are missing from TCRdb's copy, which holds only in-frame ones; the method was immunoSEQ multiplex PCR. The profile shows 24,000 or so clones, around two thirds of them singletons. Cells were stimulated with overlapping HIV-1 Gag 15-mer peptides. Sorting of responding CD4+ T cells relied on upregulated CD40 ligand together with CD69. Their antigens are not known. Here the sequenced sample was CD4+ T cells sorted from PBMCs after 18-hour stimulation, taken from a patient who received antiretroviral therapy. These receptors originate from an adult man with HIV who was CMV-seropositive.

The chain is built from TRBV5-1 and TRBJ1-6; possibly TRBD1 for D (5 bases). The CDR3 loop spans 14 amino acids. V gave up 4 bases and J gave up 9 bases, with 14 bases separating them. Looked up from germline, CDR1 is SGHRS and CDR2 is YFSETQ. The CDR3: CASSPARVGSPLHF. CDR3 in DNA: TGCGCCAGCAGCCCTGCCAGGGTTGGTTCACCCCTCCACTTT. The full variable domain, with the rest looked up from reference TRBV5-1 and TRBJ1-6, is KAGVTQTPRYLIKTRGQQVTLSCSPISGHRSVSWYQQTPGQGLQFLFEYFSETQRNKGNFPGRFSGRQFSNSRSEMNVSTLELGDSALYLCASSPARVGSPLHFGNGTRLTVT.

The chain uses TRBV28 and TRBJ2-7; D is perhaps TRBD2 (7 bases). This CDR3 is built from 14 residues. V lost 4 bases to trimming and J lost 5 bases, with 15 bases between them. Germline V gene lookup returns CDR1 MDHEN and CDR2 SYDVKM. CDR3 coding DNA: TGTGCCAGCAGTTACGGGGGGCTCCCTCACGAGCAGTACTTC. It is translated as CASSYGGLPHEQYF.

This chain uses TRBV18 with TRBJ1-1; no definite D call. CDR3 length equals 14 residues. V gave up 3 bases and J gave up 0 bases, with 8 bases separating them. Germline V gene sequence: CDR1 KGHSH, CDR2 LQKENI. The CDR3 DNA is TGTGCCAGCTCACCCTGGACCTTGAACACTGAAGCTTTCTTT. Translating it yields CASSPWTLNTEAFF.

The chain couples TRBV2 to TRBJ2-1, with 7 nucleotides matching TRBD1. The CDR3 is made up of 15 amino acids. CDR1 is SNHLY, CDR2 FYNNEI, per germline. V lost 6 bases and J lost 4; bases outside the gene matches: 9. The CDR3 region has the DNA TGTGCCAGCAGATTTGACAGGGTTTCTTACAATGAGCAGTTCTTC. Translated, it gives CASRFDRVSYNEQFF.

CDR3: CASSIRQGVDTGELFF. CDR3 nucleotide sequence: TGTGCCAGTAGCATAAGACAGGGTGTGGACACCGGGGAGCTGTTTTTT. The genes are TRBV19 and TRBJ2-2, with TRBD1 matching 7 bases. From germline, CDR1 is LNHDA and CDR2 SQIVND (reference sequence). The CDR3 has 16 residues. The J segment lost 3 bases and the V segment lost 6 bases, leaving 10 bases of the junction unmatched.

The chain employs TRBV5-1 and TRBJ2-3, with 12 bases that match TRBD2. Germline loops: CDR1 SGHRS, CDR2 YFSETQ. This CDR3 is 15 amino acids long. The ends lost 3 bases at V and 3 bases at J; junction bases unmatched: 2. The CDR3 sequence: CASSWTSGVTDTQYF. For the CDR3, the DNA is TGCGCCAGCAGCTGGACTAGCGGGGTGACAGATACGCAGTATTTT.

The chain combines TRBV19 with TRBJ2-2; a possible D gene is TRBD2 (5 bases). Germline V lookup: CDR1 LNHDA, CDR2 SQIVND (reference sequence). The CDR3 loop spans 15 amino acids. V was clipped by 5 bases and J by 7 bases, with 17 bases between them. CDR3 sequence reads: CASSPLRAGLGELFF. DNA of the CDR3: TGTGCCAGTAGTCCCCTGAGGGCAGGTCTCGGGGAGCTGTTTTTT.

The chain carries TRBV28 and TRBJ2-7, with 7 bases that match TRBD1. The CDR3 runs 12 residues. After removal of 8 bases from V and 2 bases from J, the junction contained 3 bases not matched to a gene. CDR1 MDHEN and CDR2 SYDVKM come from the germline V gene. The CDR3 sequence is CASRQGAYEQYF. CDR3 nucleotide sequence: TGTGCCAGCCGTCAGGGGGCCTACGAGCAGTACTTC. Combining the CDR3 with reference TRBV28 and TRBJ2-7 gives the whole variable domain DVKVTQSSRYLVKRTGEKVFLECVQDMDHENMFWYRQDPGLGLRLIYFSYDVKMKEKGDIPEGYSVSREKKERFSLILESASTNQTSMYLCASRQGAYEQYFGPGTRLTVT.

The rearrangement links TRBV27 to TRBJ1-4; perhaps TRBD1 as D (5 bases). This CDR3 has 14 amino acids. Germline CDR1 and CDR2: MNHEY and SMNVEV (reference sequence). V lost 7 bases and J 5 bases, leaving 14 bases between the germline ends. CDR3 in DNA: TGTGCCAGCACCAGAGGGACCGCCAATGAAAAACTGTTTTTT. Amino acid sequence: CASTRGTANEKLFF.

This rearrangement joins TRBV6-5 to TRBJ1-1; D is unresolved. The germline gives CDR1 MNHEY, CDR2 SVGAGI. This CDR3 contains 12 residues. V was shortened by 9 bases and J by 0 bases, with 8 bases between the two germline ends. The CDR3 sequence is CASPRMNTEAFF. CDR3 in DNA: TGTGCCAGTCCAAGGATGAACACTGAAGCTTTCTTT.

CDR3 protein: CASSSYRGGTGELFF. The CDR3 DNA is TGCGCCAGCAGCTCATATAGGGGGGGCACCGGGGAGCTGTTTTTT. V gene TRBV5-1 combines with J gene TRBJ2-2; D might be TRBD2 (7 bases). V was trimmed by 3 bases and J by 4 bases, leaving 13 bases between them. The CDR3 runs to 15 residues. CDR1 SGHRS and CDR2 YFSETQ come from the germline V gene.

This clone appeared once. The V and J genes are TRBV28 and TRBJ2-3, with 9 bases identical to TRBD2. The CDR3 totals 16 residues. Germline V gene data show CDR1 as MDHEN and CDR2 as SYDVKM. V was pared by 7 bases and J by 1 base, with 9 bases of the junction left unmatched. CDR3: CASISGGGGGTDTQYF. CDR3 sequence (DNA): TGTGCCAGCATCTCTGGGGGCGGGGGGGGCACAGATACGCAGTATTTT. Filled out from reference TRBV28 and TRBJ2-3, the complete variable domain reads DVKVTQSSRYLVKRTGEKVFLECVQDMDHENMFWYRQDPGLGLRLIYFSYDVKMKEKGDIPEGYSVSREKKERFSLILESASTNQTSMYLCASISGGGGGTDTQYFGPGTRLTVL.